The T cell receptor beta chain described here comes from a study of identical twins. The V end was cut by 5 bases, the J end by 2 bases, with 10 bases between. The CDR3 is made up of 12 amino acids. The germline CDR1 and CDR2 sequences are DFQATT and SNEGSKA (reference sequence). TCRdb analysed the 5' RACE reads with MiXCR anew, one entry per CDR3 protein. The data hold 690,000 or so distinct CDR3 sequences, with 8.5% to 9% observed a single time. Separately, the same data were catalogued under a study of yellow fever vaccine responses in identical twins.

This TCR was sampled from a young woman in good health. The sequencing sample was made of PBMCs. The rearrangement uses TRBV20-1 and TRBJ2-7; D is perhaps TRBD2 (6 bases). CDR3 in DNA: TGCAGTGCTTCGGAGGGCCCCTACGAGCAGTACTTC. This gives the protein CSASEGPYEQYF.